The 14 T cell receptor beta chains reported below all come from one sample, sequenced in a study of T cell responses to AZD1222 COVID-19 vaccine. Generated by immunoSEQ multiplex PCR, the TCRdb table keeps only in-frame clones and is missing some. The table includes over 100,000 clones, 75% to 90% detected once. Here the sequenced sample was peripheral blood, taken on day 0 of AZD1222 vaccination. Receptors originate from an adult in good health.

The chain recombines TRBV4-3 with TRBJ1-2; D is unresolved. Per the germline V gene, CDR1 is LGHNA and CDR2 is YSLEER. The CDR3 extends over 11 amino acids. V shed 8 bases and J shed 8 bases, with 12 bases lying between them. DNA of the CDR3: TGCGCCAGCTCGGGAGGCCAAGGCTACACCTTC. It encodes CASSGGQGYTF.

The rearrangement uses TRBV27 and TRBJ2-1; 9 nucleotides line up with TRBD2. Losses at the gene ends were 3 bases for V and 6 bases for J; bases not matched to a gene: 6. The CDR3 is made up of 15 amino acids. Germline-derived CDR1 and CDR2 are MNHEY and SMNVEV (reference sequence). CDR3 amino acids: CASSLALAGPNEQFF. As DNA, the CDR3 is TGTGCCAGCAGTTTGGCCCTAGCGGGACCCAATGAGCAGTTCTTC.

The V gene is TRBV27, the J gene TRBJ1-4, with D tentatively TRBD1 (6 bases). Germline V CDR1 and CDR2: MNHEY, SMNVEV (reference sequence). The V end was cut by 3 bases, the J end by 7 bases, with 12 bases between. This CDR3 region has 14 residues. CDR3 residues: CASSFTQGGEKLFF. In DNA, the CDR3 is TGTGCCAGCAGTTTCACACAGGGCGGTGAAAAACTGTTTTTT.

The chain is built from TRBV3-1 (or the pseudogene TRBV3-2) and TRBJ1-2, with D possibly matching TRBD1 (6 bases). This CDR3 contains 14 residues. Trimming took off 1 base at V and 7 bases at J, with 13 bases between the two ends. Germline V gene lookup returns CDR1 LGHDT and CDR2 YNNKEL (reference sequence). The CDR3 sequence is CASSQGETGGGYTF. Written as DNA, the CDR3 is TGTGCCAGCAGCCAAGGAGAGACAGGAGGTGGCTACACCTTC.

For the CDR3, the DNA is TGTGCCAGCAGCCGTCCGAGTGGAGTAGCATATAGCGGAGAGACCCAGTACTTC. Translated, it gives CASSRPSGVAYSGETQYF. The chain couples TRBV7-2 to TRBJ2-5; weak D call: TRBD2 (6 bases). V was trimmed by 5 bases and J by 4 bases, leaving 26 bases between them. Germline loops: CDR1 SGHTA, CDR2 FQGNSA. The CDR3 consists of 18 residues. The full variable domain, completed using reference TRBV7-2 and TRBJ2-5, is GAGVSQSPSNKVTEKGKDVELRCDPISGHTALYWYRQSLGQGLEFLIYFQGNSAPDKSGLPSDRFSAERTGGSVSTLTIQRTQQEDSAVYLCASSRPSGVAYSGETQYFGPGTRLLVL.

This clone was recorded once. The chain is built from TRBV11-2 and TRBJ2-7; 7 bases align to TRBD2. Germline assignment: CDR1 SGHAT and CDR2 FQNNGV. The CDR3 extends over 17 amino acids. Germline trimming cut 5 bases from V and 0 bases from J; bases unmatched to any gene: 13. The CDR3 sequence is CASSPPSWGGSSYEQYF. CDR3 in DNA: TGTGCCAGCAGCCCCCCATCGTGGGGCGGGAGCTCCTACGAGCAGTACTTC.

The table lists this clone with a few counts. The J gene is TRBJ2-1, the V gene TRBV9; D ambiguous. V was cut by 0 bases and J by 8 bases, with 3 bases left in between. The CDR3 extends over 11 amino acids. Per the germline V gene, CDR1 is SGDLS and CDR2 is YYNGEE. The CDR3 is CASSVEDEQFF. CDR3 coding DNA: TGTGCCAGCAGCGTAGAGGATGAGCAGTTCTTC.

The J gene is TRBJ2-3, the V gene TRBV3-1 (or the pseudogene TRBV3-2); 11 bases line up with TRBD2. CDR1 LGHDT and CDR2 YNNKEL come from the germline V gene (reference sequence). V lost 1 base and J lost 2; bases outside the gene matches: 2. This CDR3 is built from 16 residues. Written as DNA, the CDR3 is TGTGCCAGCAGCCAAGGACTAGCGGGGAACACAGATACGCAGTATTTT. It codes for CASSQGLAGNTDTQYF.

This chain connects TRBV27 to TRBJ2-1; unclear D gene. The germline gives CDR1 MNHEY, CDR2 SMNVEV (reference sequence). V shed 3 bases and J shed 6 bases, with 15 bases lying between them. This CDR3 comprises 15 residues. CDR3 loop: CASSFLGQIRNEQFF. As DNA, the CDR3 is TGTGCCAGCAGTTTTTTAGGGCAGATACGCAATGAGCAGTTCTTC.

This clone was detected only once. This chain joins TRBV10-1 and TRBJ1-3, with 9 bases lining up with TRBD1. Germline V gene sequence: CDR1 WNHNN, CDR2 SYGVQD (reference sequence). The CDR3 spans 15 residues. V was clipped by 4 bases and J by 7 bases; unmatched bases: 8. CDR3 in DNA: TGCGCCAGCAGTGGATACAGGGGGCGAGGTAACACCATATATTTT. Translation gives CASSGYRGRGNTIYF.

CDR3 sequence: CASSRFQGSGANVLTF. The CDR3 DNA reads TGTGCCAGCAGTCGCTTTCAGGGATCTGGGGCCAACGTCCTGACTTTC. The chain links TRBV6-2 or TRBV6-3 to TRBJ2-6, with a tentative D call TRBD1 (5 bases). Germline CDR1 is MNHEY and CDR2 is SVGEGT. The CDR3 spans 16 residues. V was clipped by 5 bases and J by 1 base, with 12 bases between them.

This chain joins TRBV6-6 and TRBJ1-2, with D unclear. The CDR3 has 13 amino acids. Trimming pared 2 bases from V and 3 bases from J, leaving 7 bases between. Looked up from germline, CDR1 is MNHNY and CDR2 is SVGAGI (reference sequence). DNA of the CDR3: TGTGCCAGCAGTTACCCCGAAGACTATGGCTACACCTTC. Encoded protein: CASSYPEDYGYTF.

The sample holds one count of this clone. This sequence joins TRBV4-3 and TRBJ2-6, with D perhaps TRBD1 (5 bases). Trimming took 0 bases from V and 2 from J, leaving 8 bases between them. Germline lookup yields CDR1 LGHNA and CDR2 YSLEER. CDR3 size: 16 residues. The CDR3 sequence: CASSQEPGTGANVLTF. In nucleotides, the CDR3 is TGCGCCAGCAGCCAAGAACCAGGGACTGGGGCCAACGTCCTGACTTTC.

V and J are TRBV28 and TRBJ1-2, with TRBD1 as a possible D gene (5 bases). Trimming pared 6 bases from V and 4 bases from J, leaving 9 bases between. The CDR3 runs 12 residues. Per germline, CDR1 MDHEN and CDR2 SYDVKM. The CDR3 DNA reads as TGTGCCAGCAGGACAGTCCCCTATGGCTACACCTTC. It is translated as CASRTVPYGYTF.